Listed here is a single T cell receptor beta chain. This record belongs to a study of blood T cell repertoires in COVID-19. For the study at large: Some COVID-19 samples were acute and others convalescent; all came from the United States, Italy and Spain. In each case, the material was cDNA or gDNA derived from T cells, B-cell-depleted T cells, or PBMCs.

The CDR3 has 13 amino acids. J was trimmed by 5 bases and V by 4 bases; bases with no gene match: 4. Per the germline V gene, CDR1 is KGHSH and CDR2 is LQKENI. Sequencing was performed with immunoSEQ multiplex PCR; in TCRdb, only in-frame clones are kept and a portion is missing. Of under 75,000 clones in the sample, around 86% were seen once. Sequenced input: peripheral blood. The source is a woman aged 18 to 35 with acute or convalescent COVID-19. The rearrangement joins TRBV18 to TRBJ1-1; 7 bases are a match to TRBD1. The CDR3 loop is CASSQDRVTEAFF. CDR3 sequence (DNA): TGTGCCAGCTCACAAGACAGGGTAACTGAAGCTTTCTTT.